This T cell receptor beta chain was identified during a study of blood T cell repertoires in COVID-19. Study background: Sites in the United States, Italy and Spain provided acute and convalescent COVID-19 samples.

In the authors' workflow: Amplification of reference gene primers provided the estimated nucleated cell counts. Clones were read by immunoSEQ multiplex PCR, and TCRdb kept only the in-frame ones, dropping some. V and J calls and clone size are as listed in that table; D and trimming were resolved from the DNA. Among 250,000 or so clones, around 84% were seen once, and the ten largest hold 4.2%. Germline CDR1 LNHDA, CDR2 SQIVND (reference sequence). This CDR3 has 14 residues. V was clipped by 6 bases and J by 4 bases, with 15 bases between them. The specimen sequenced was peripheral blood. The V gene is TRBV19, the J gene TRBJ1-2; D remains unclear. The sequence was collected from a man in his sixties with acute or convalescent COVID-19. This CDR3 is CASRSTRGPYGYTF. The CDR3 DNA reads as TGTGCCAGTAGGTCCACCCGGGGTCCCTATGGCTACACCTTC.